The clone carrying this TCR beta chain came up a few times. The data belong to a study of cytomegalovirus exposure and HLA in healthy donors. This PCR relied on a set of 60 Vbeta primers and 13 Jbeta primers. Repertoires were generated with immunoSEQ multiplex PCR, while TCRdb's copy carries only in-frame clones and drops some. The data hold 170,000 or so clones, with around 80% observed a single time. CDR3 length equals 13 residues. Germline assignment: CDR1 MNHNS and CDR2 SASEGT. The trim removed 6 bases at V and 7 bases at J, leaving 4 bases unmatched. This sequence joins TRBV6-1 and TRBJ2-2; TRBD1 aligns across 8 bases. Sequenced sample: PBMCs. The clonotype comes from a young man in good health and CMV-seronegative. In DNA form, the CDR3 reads TGTGCCAGCAGCCGGACAGGGTTCGGGGAGCTGTTTTTT. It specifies CASSRTGFGELFF.